These 14 T cell receptor beta chains originate from one sample sequenced in a study of blood T cells in healthy people across ages. A second PCR, run for about 7 to 12 cycles, used a sample-barcoded 5' primer plus a J-beta primer mix. One entry per CDR3 protein, called by TCRdb with MiXCR from the 5' RACE reads. The data contain over a million distinct CDR3 sequences, around 59% of them singletons. Sequenced input: blood. The receptor source for this set is a man between 18 and 29 years old in good health.

V and J are TRBV11-2 and TRBJ2-5; D remains unclear. The better agreement between TRBJ2-7 and the DNA end casts doubt on the J call. CDR1 and CDR2 (germline): SGHAT, FQNNGV. There are 13 residues in the CDR3. CDR3 residues: CASSLGSSFEQYF. The CDR3 nucleotides are TGTGCCAGCAGCTTAGGTTCCAGTTTCGAGCAGTACTTC.

This chain uses TRBV6-1 with TRBJ1-6; a possible D gene is TRBD1 (5 bases). The CDR3 loop spans 15 amino acids. V lost 4 bases, J lost 8 bases, and 15 bases lay in between. From germline, CDR1 is MNHNS and CDR2 SASEGT. Written as DNA, the CDR3 is TGTGCCAGCAGTGGTTATATGGTCAGGGATTCACCCCTCCACTTT. It translates to CASSGYMVRDSPLHF.

The chain has TRBV20-1 and TRBJ2-7; 7 nucleotides agree with TRBD1. After removal of 0 bases from V and 2 bases from J, the junction contained 7 bases not matched to a gene. Germline V lookup: CDR1 DFQATT, CDR2 SNEGSKA (reference sequence). The CDR3 spans 15 residues. The CDR3 sequence: CSAREETGFPYEQYF. The CDR3 nucleotides read TGCAGTGCTAGAGAAGAGACAGGGTTCCCCTACGAGCAGTACTTC.

The DNA for the CDR3 is TGTGCCAGCAGCGTTACCGGGACTAGCGTATACTACGAGCAGTACTTC. This codes for CASSVTGTSVYYEQYF. The rearrangement links TRBV11-2 to TRBJ2-7; the match to TRBD2 covers 10 bases. There are 16 residues in the CDR3. Trimming removed 5 bases from V and 3 bases from J; junction bases left unmatched: 10. Germline CDR1 is SGHAT and CDR2 is FQNNGV.

The genes are TRBV15 and TRBJ1-5; D unresolved. Germline lookup yields CDR1 LNHNV and CDR2 YYDKDF (reference sequence). The CDR3 extends over 14 amino acids. V gave up 3 bases and J gave up 0 bases, with 6 bases separating them. The CDR3 DNA reads TGTGCCACCAGCAGCCTGGGTAGCAATCAGCCCCAGCATTTT. Encoded protein: CATSSLGSNQPQHF.

In this sample, this clonotype turned up a few times. The CDR3 is CASSKRQPIKLVSGCSSYEQYF. The CDR3 nucleotides read TGTGCCAGCAGCAAACGACAGCCCATAAAGTTGGTGAGCGGGTGTAGCTCCTACGAGCAGTACTTC. The genes are TRBV21-1 and TRBJ2-7; the table gives TRBD2 as D, unverified against the DNA. TRBV21-1 is a listed pseudogene. The CDR3 totals 22 residues.

The rearrangement joins TRBV5-5 to TRBJ2-1; 7 positions match TRBD2. The CDR3 loop spans 15 amino acids. Germline-derived CDR1 and CDR2 are SGHKS and YYEKEE (reference sequence). Trimming cost V 7 bases and J 4 bases; bases outside gene matches: 11. The CDR3 DNA sequence: TGTGCCAGCCACTCACTAGCGTCTCGGTACAATGAGCAGTTCTTC. Protein sequence: CASHSLASRYNEQFF.

This clonotype appeared a few times. CDR3 in DNA: TGTGCCAGCAGGCCTCCCGGGACCGGAAGAGAGACCCAGTACTTC. It yields the protein CASRPPGTGRETQYF. The chain couples TRBV11-2 to TRBJ2-5; D is perhaps TRBD1 or TRBD2 (5 bases each). Trimming shortened V by 6 bases and J by 4 bases, and 18 bases separated the two germline ends. CDR3 length: 15 residues. The germline gives CDR1 SGHAT, CDR2 FQNNGV.

A few counts support this clonotype. The chain couples TRBV2 to TRBJ2-1; D assignment may be TRBD1 or TRBD2 (6 bases each). V lost 3 bases to trimming and J lost 8 bases, with 17 bases between them. The CDR3 length is 15 residues. Germline V gene data show CDR1 as SNHLY and CDR2 as FYNNEI. CDR3 loop: CASSDPPSRGDEQFF. In DNA, the CDR3 is TGTGCCAGCAGTGATCCCCCTAGTAGGGGGGATGAGCAGTTCTTC.

With regard to this clonotype: Compared with germline, one end of the junction differs, possibly owing to a read error. The chain's CDR3 is CVSSLVDRGLLYF. CDR3 sequence (DNA): TGTGTCAGCAGCTTAGTGGACAGGGGGCTTTTGTACTTC. The rearrangement joins TRBV7-9 to TRBJ2-7, with TRBD1 identical over 11 bases. The CDR3 sequence is 13 residues long. Germline CDR1 reads SEHNR; CDR2 reads FQNEAQ (reference sequence).

V and J are TRBV6-1 and TRBJ1-1; 10 nucleotides align to TRBD1. Losses at the gene ends were 6 bases for V and 1 base for J; bases not matched to a gene: 5. This CDR3 contains 15 residues. The V gene's germline CDR1 is MNHNS and CDR2 SASEGT. This chain's CDR3 is CASRGTGAENTEAFF. The DNA of the CDR3 is TGTGCCAGCAGAGGGACAGGGGCTGAGAACACTGAAGCTTTCTTT.

The V call is TRBV12-3 or TRBV12-4, the J call TRBJ1-2; the D is unclear. V lost 8 bases, J lost 7 bases, and 26 bases lay in between. This CDR3 is 16 amino acids long. The CDR3, as DNA: TGTGCCAGCCACGGCCGGAGTACAAAAAGTCTTAGTGGCTACACCTTC. Translated: CASHGRSTKSLSGYTF.

This clonotype has only a few counts. The chain's CDR3 is CASSEGGPFYGYTF. DNA of the CDR3: TGTGCCAGCAGTGAAGGGGGCCCCTTTTATGGCTACACCTTC. The chain has TRBV2 and TRBJ1-2; D perhaps matches TRBD1 (5 bases). The CDR3 extends over 14 amino acids. The germline gives CDR1 SNHLY, CDR2 FYNNEI. V gave up 1 base and J gave up 5 bases, with 11 bases separating them.

The chain has TRBV6-2 or TRBV6-3 and TRBJ2-7; D not certain. V dropped 6 bases and J dropped 3 bases, with 6 bases sitting between them. The CDR3 totals 11 residues. CDR1 MNHEY and CDR2 SVGEGT come from the germline V gene. The CDR3 here is CASRLFYEQYF. CDR3 sequence (DNA): TGTGCCAGCAGGCTTTTCTACGAGCAGTACTTC.